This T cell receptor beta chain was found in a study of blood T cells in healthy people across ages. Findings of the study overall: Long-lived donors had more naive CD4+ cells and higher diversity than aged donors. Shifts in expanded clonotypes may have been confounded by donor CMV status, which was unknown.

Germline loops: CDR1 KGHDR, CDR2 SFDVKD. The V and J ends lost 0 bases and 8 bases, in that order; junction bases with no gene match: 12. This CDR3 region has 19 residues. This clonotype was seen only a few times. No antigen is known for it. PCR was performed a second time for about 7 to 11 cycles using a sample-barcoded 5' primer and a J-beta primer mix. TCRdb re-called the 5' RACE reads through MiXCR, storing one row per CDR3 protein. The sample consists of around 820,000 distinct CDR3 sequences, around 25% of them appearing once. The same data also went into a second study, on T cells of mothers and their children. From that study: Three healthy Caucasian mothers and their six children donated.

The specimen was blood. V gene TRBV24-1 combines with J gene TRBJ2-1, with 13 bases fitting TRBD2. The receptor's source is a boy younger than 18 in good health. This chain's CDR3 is CATSDLQGTSGANLDEQFF. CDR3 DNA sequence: TGTGCCACCAGTGATTTGCAAGGGACTAGCGGGGCCAACTTAGATGAGCAGTTCTTC.